A single sample gave rise to the 23 T cell receptor beta chains below, sequenced in a study of T-cell reconstitution after alpha-beta-depleted transplantation in children. Preparation of the TCRbeta library involved a method that used unique molecular identifiers. TCRdb itself ran the PCR reads through MiXCR, one entry per CDR3 protein. The table has approximately 400,000 distinct CDR3 sequences, 15% to 20% seen once; the top ten hold around 28%. Sequencing used PBMCs, mostly from graft donor cells, obtained 360 days after TCRalphabeta/CD19-depleted stem cell transplant. These TCRs come from a boy in the first two years of life who had a stem cell transplant for Wiskott-Aldrich syndrome, so the T cells may come from the graft donor.

Note on this clonotype: This likely comes from a read error, as the CDR3 has no conserved phenylalanine or tryptophan at its end. The chain joins TRBV20-1 to TRBJ2-2; D not resolved. V was trimmed by 7 bases and J by 4 bases, leaving 10 bases between them. In germline, CDR1 is DFQATT, CDR2 SNEGSKA (reference sequence). The length of the CDR3 is 12 residues. CDR3 nucleotides: TGCAGTGTGCGCCACCTCACCGGGGAGCTGTTTTGT. Translated, it gives CSVRHLTGELFC.

The chain uses TRBV11-1 and TRBJ1-3; D uncertain. The V end was cut by 3 bases, the J end by 0 bases, with 27 bases between. The germline V gene encodes CDR1 SGHAT and CDR2 FQDESV (reference sequence). The CDR3 has 21 amino acids. The chain's CDR3 is CASSLLGFSGRSRASGNTIYF. CDR3 in DNA: TGTGCCAGCAGCTTGTTGGGATTTTCAGGCAGGTCCCGAGCCTCTGGAAACACCATATATTTT.

This clonotype was counted a few times. This chain links TRBV4-2 with TRBJ2-3; 9 bases match TRBD2. V gave up 4 bases and J gave up 3 bases; unmatched junction bases: 8. The CDR3 has 16 residues. The germline CDR1 and CDR2 sequences are LGHNA and YNFKEQ. The CDR3: CASSLNPAGGTDTQYF. CDR3 nucleotide sequence: TGTGCCAGCAGCCTCAACCCAGCGGGAGGAACAGATACGCAGTATTTT.

V gene TRBV29-1 combines with J gene TRBJ2-3, with 12 bases that match TRBD2. Per germline, CDR1 SQVTM and CDR2 ANQGSEA. J gave up 7 bases and V 1 base, and 15 bases lay outside the gene matches. The CDR3 is made up of 18 amino acids. This chain's CDR3 is CSVEVIPLLAGGRNTQYF. The CDR3 region has the DNA TGCAGCGTTGAAGTGATCCCACTACTAGCGGGGGGCAGAAATACGCAGTATTTT.

The table lists this clonotype with a few counts. CDR3 sequence (DNA): TGTGCCACCAGCAGAGATCTTAGTAAGGCTCTAGCGAACACCGGGGAGCTGTTTTTT. Translation: CATSRDLSKALANTGELFF. The rearrangement joins TRBV15 to TRBJ2-2; D is uncertain. Germline lookup yields CDR1 LNHNV and CDR2 YYDKDF (reference sequence). CDR3 length: 19 residues. V was trimmed by 0 bases and J by 0 bases, leaving 17 bases between them.

This clonotype has only a few counts. This chain connects TRBV4-1 to TRBJ2-7, with TRBD1 matching 8 bases. This CDR3 spans 15 amino acids. CDR1 and CDR2 from the germline V gene are MGHRA and YSYEKL. The trim removed 4 bases at V and 4 bases at J, leaving 9 bases unmatched. DNA for the CDR3: TGCGCCAGCAGCCCTGGGACAGGACAATTATACGAGCAGTACTTC. It yields the protein CASSPGTGQLYEQYF.

The chain couples TRBV6-1 to TRBJ2-7; 13 nucleotides align to TRBD2. The V and J ends lost 3 bases and 6 bases, in that order; junction bases with no gene match: 23. Germline V gene data show CDR1 as MNHNS and CDR2 as SASEGT. The CDR3 length is 21 residues. The CDR3 spells CASSETGLRGLAGDPSGEQYF. Here the CDR3 DNA reads TGTGCCAGCAGTGAGACAGGGCTCCGAGGACTAGCGGGAGACCCCTCTGGCGAGCAGTACTTC.

The chain links TRBV5-5 to TRBJ2-5; D perhaps matches TRBD1 (6 bases). This CDR3 comprises 14 residues. V was cut by 0 bases and J by 10 bases, with 16 bases left in between. The V gene's germline CDR1 is SGHKS and CDR2 YYEKEE (reference sequence). As DNA, the CDR3 is TGTGCCAGCAGCTTGGGCCATCTTACAGGGTACCAGTACTTC. It specifies CASSLGHLTGYQYF.

This clonotype showed up just a few times. This chain joins TRBV11-3 and TRBJ2-1; D not certain. Looked up from germline, CDR1 is SGHNT and CDR2 is YENEEA. The CDR3 is made up of 17 amino acids. Trimming took off 0 bases at V and 2 bases at J, with 14 bases between the two ends. CDR3 nucleotides: TGTGCCAGCAGCTTAGAGGAAAGAGGAGACGCCTACAATGAGCAGTTCTTC. Translated, it gives CASSLEERGDAYNEQFF.

The table lists this clonotype with a few counts. V gene TRBV27 combines with J gene TRBJ2-4, with no clear D. Between the trimmed V and J ends, which lost 8 bases and 0 bases, there was a span of 8 bases. The germline gives CDR1 MNHEY, CDR2 SMNVEV (reference sequence). The CDR3 is made up of 13 amino acids. This CDR3 is CASPGLAKNIQYF. In DNA form, the CDR3 reads TGTGCCAGCCCTGGCCTAGCCAAAAACATTCAGTACTTC.

This chain joins TRBV4-1 and TRBJ2-7, with D possibly called TRBD1 or TRBD2 (5 bases each). This CDR3 spans 17 amino acids. V lost 0 bases to trimming and J lost 4 bases, with 19 bases between them. Per germline, CDR1 MGHRA and CDR2 YSYEKL. In DNA, the CDR3 is TGCGCCAGCAGCCAAGATGTAATCTTAAGGGACCATTACGAGCAGTACTTC. It yields the protein CASSQDVILRDHYEQYF.

V usage is TRBV24-1 and J usage is TRBJ2-7, with 9 bases aligning to TRBD1. The CDR3 runs to 16 residues. Germline-derived CDR1 and CDR2 are KGHDR and SFDVKD. V lost 4 bases, J lost 7 bases, and 13 bases stayed unmatched. CDR3 region: CATSDSSRTGVLEQYF. The CDR3 DNA reads TGTGCCACCAGTGACTCCTCCCGGACAGGGGTATTGGAGCAGTACTTC.

This clonotype was detected only a few times. This chain joins TRBV6-5 and TRBJ1-6, with a tentative D call TRBD1 (6 bases). V lost 1 base and J lost 8, with 12 bases in between. The germline V gene encodes CDR1 MNHEY and CDR2 SVGAGI. This CDR3 region has 15 residues. The CDR3 region has the DNA TGTGCCAGCAGTTACTTGCCCCAGGGGTATTCACCCCTCCACTTT. Its translation: CASSYLPQGYSPLHF.

J is TRBJ1-1 and V is TRBV11-3; the D gene is possibly TRBD1 (5 bases). CDR1 and CDR2 (germline): SGHNT, YENEEA. CDR3 length: 15 amino acids. Trimming cost V 4 bases and J 5 bases, with 17 bases left between them. The CDR3 reads CASSSRPGGETEAFF. The DNA of the CDR3 is TGTGCCAGCAGCTCCCGGCCGGGGGGTGAGACTGAAGCTTTCTTT.

The V call is TRBV12-3 or TRBV12-4, the J call TRBJ2-3; tentative D call: TRBD1 (5 bases). The germline V and J ends were trimmed by 4 bases and 5 bases, with 22 bases remaining between them. This CDR3 contains 17 residues. The CDR3 nucleotides read TGTGCCAGCAGTTCCAGGACACCCTTAGGCTGGCGAGATACGCAGTATTTT. This translates into CASSSRTPLGWRDTQYF.

The V gene is TRBV5-1, the J gene TRBJ2-3; TRBD2 aligns across 9 bases. This CDR3 contains 14 residues. Looked up from germline, CDR1 is SGHRS and CDR2 is YFSETQ. V dropped 4 bases and J dropped 8; count of bases not matched to a gene: 8. The CDR3 DNA is TGCGCCAGCAGCCCGGGACTAGCCGGGAGTACGCAGTATTTT. Protein product: CASSPGLAGSTQYF. Using reference TRBV5-1 and TRBJ2-3 for the parts outside the CDR3, the full variable domain is KAGVTQTPRYLIKTRGQQVTLSCSPISGHRSVSWYQQTPGQGLQFLFEYFSETQRNKGNFPGRFSGRQFSNSRSEMNVSTLELGDSALYLCASSPGLAGSTQYFGPGTRLTVL.

The chain links TRBV2 to TRBJ1-5; D is uncertain. V dropped 0 bases and J dropped 6 bases, with 15 bases sitting between them. This CDR3 region has 16 residues. Germline CDR1 SNHLY, CDR2 FYNNEI. The CDR3 here is CASSEALRLVGQPQHF. As DNA, the CDR3 is TGTGCCAGCAGTGAAGCGCTTCGGCTGGTAGGTCAGCCCCAGCATTTT.

This chain joins TRBV25-1 and TRBJ2-1, with D perhaps matching TRBD2 (6 bases). The V gene lost 6 bases and the J gene lost 3 bases, with 15 bases spanning the gap. Looked up from germline, CDR1 is MGHDK and CDR2 is SYGVNS. This CDR3 is built from 15 residues. The CDR3: CASRPPGLLYNEQFF. In DNA, the CDR3 is TGTGCCAGCAGACCTCCAGGACTACTCTACAATGAGCAGTTCTTC.

This chain connects TRBV20-1 to TRBJ1-1, with D unclear. Looked up from germline, CDR1 is DFQATT and CDR2 is SNEGSKA (reference sequence). V was pared by 7 bases and J by 1 base, with 10 bases between. This CDR3 region has 12 residues. For the CDR3, the DNA is TGCAGTGTGGTCAGATCGAACACTGAAGCTTTCTTT. Protein sequence: CSVVRSNTEAFF.

The V call is TRBV7-2, the J call TRBJ1-6; 10 nucleotides line up with TRBD1. After removal of 6 bases from V and 10 bases from J, the junction contained 6 bases not matched to a gene. The germline V gene has CDR1 SGHTA and CDR2 FQGNSA. The CDR3 extends over 14 amino acids. The CDR3 region has the DNA TGTGCCAGCAGTAGGGACAGGGGATGGTCACCCCTCCACTTT. It is translated as CASSRDRGWSPLHF. Together with reference TRBV7-2 and TRBJ1-6, the CDR3 gives the full variable domain: GAGVSQSPSNKVTEKGKDVELRCDPISGHTALYWYRQSLGQGLEFLIYFQGNSAPDKSGLPSDRFSAERTGGSVSTLTIQRTQQEDSAVYLCASSRDRGWSPLHFGNGTRLTVT.

The chain recombines TRBV6-5 with TRBJ2-4; TRBD1 might be the D (6 bases). Germline V gene sequence: CDR1 MNHEY, CDR2 SVGAGI. The CDR3 has 14 residues. The germline V and J ends were trimmed by 0 bases and 3 bases, with 6 bases remaining between them. CDR3: CASSYSQGKNIQYF. Written as DNA, the CDR3 is TGTGCCAGCAGTTACTCACAGGGCAAAAACATTCAGTACTTC.

The chain links TRBV29-1 to TRBJ2-7, with TRBD2 matching 7 bases. The CDR3 is 14 amino acids. V gave up 6 bases and J gave up 0 bases; unmatched junction bases: 8. CDR1 and CDR2 from the germline V gene are SQVTM and ANQGSEA. The CDR3 reads CSVLPGGSSYEQYF. The CDR3 DNA is TGCAGCGTCCTCCCGGGAGGTTCCTCCTACGAGCAGTACTTC.

The rearrangement joins TRBV30 to TRBJ2-7, with TRBD2 identical over 10 bases. Germline loops: CDR1 GTSNPN, CDR2 SVGIG (reference sequence). V shed 3 bases, J shed 6 bases, and the junction held 5 bases outside the gene matches. This CDR3 has 13 amino acids. CDR3 bases: TGTGCCTGGAGCCTTAGGACTAGCGGCGAGCAGTACTTC. Its translation: CAWSLRTSGEQYF.